The sequence of this T cell receptor beta chain was determined in a study of blood T cell repertoires in COVID-19. Study information: PBMCs, B-cell-depleted T cells, or T cells provided the cDNA or gDNA that made up the material.

In the original workflow: Counts of nucleated cells, estimated from reference gene primer amplification, were obtained. Clones were sequenced by immunoSEQ multiplex PCR, and TCRdb holds only the in-frame ones, with some missing. V and J calls and clone size are copied from that table; D and trimming were computed from the DNA. The sample records just over 300,000 clones, about 91% being singletons. Everyone who took part was roughly 18 to 89 years old, and they came from about 25 US areas. The recovered donors of Cohort 3 showed two negative PCRs, clearance, or symptom resolution. The CDR3 extends over 13 amino acids. CDR1 is SGHDN, CDR2 FVKESK, per germline. V was trimmed by 4 bases and J by 1 base, leaving 4 bases between them.

The material sequenced was PBMCs or T cells enriched from blood (not recorded which). The receptor was derived from a woman between 18 and 29 years old who had recovered from COVID-19. The V call is TRBV14, the J call TRBJ2-2, with unresolved D. The DNA of the CDR3 is TGTGCCAGCAGCCCGAGGAACACCGGGGAGCTGTTTTTT. Translating it yields CASSPRNTGELFF.